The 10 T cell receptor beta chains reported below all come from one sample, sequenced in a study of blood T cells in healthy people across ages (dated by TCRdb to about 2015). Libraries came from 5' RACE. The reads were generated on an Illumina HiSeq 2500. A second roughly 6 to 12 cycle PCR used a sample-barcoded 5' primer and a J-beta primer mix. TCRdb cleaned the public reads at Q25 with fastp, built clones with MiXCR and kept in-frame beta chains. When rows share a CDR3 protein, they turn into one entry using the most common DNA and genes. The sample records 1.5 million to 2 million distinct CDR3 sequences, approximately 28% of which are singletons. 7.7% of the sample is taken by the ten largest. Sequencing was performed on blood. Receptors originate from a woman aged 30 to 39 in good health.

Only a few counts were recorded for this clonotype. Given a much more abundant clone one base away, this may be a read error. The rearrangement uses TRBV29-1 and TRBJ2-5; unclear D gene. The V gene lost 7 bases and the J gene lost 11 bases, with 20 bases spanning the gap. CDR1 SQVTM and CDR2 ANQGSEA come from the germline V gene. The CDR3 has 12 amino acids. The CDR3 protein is CSGRTGLVEQYF. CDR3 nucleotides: TGCAGCGGCCGGACGGGCTTGGTTGAGCAGTACTTC.

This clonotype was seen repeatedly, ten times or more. The CDR3 region has the DNA TGTGCCAGCAGCGTAGGCGGGGGGTATCAAGTGGAGCAGTACTTC. As protein: CASSVGGGYQVEQYF. V gene TRBV7-2 combines with J gene TRBJ2-7; TRBD2 agrees at 8 bases. This CDR3 contains 15 residues. Germline CDR1 and CDR2: SGHTA and FQGNSA. V lost 5 bases, J lost 7 bases, and 13 bases stayed unmatched.

CDR3 in DNA: TGTGCCAGCAGTGAAGCTCTGGACAATGAGCAGTTCTTC. Residues: CASSEALDNEQFF. The chain couples TRBV2 to TRBJ2-1; unclear D gene. CDR1 is SNHLY, CDR2 FYNNEI, per germline. The CDR3 extends over 13 amino acids. The V end was cut by 0 bases, the J end by 5 bases, with 5 bases between. The whole variable domain, filled in from reference TRBV2 and TRBJ2-1, reads EPEVTQTPSHQVTQMGQEVILRCVPISNHLYFYWYRQILGQKVEFLVSFYNNEISEKSEIFDDQFSVERPDGSNFTLKIRSTKLEDSAMYFCASSEALDNEQFFGPGTRLTVL.

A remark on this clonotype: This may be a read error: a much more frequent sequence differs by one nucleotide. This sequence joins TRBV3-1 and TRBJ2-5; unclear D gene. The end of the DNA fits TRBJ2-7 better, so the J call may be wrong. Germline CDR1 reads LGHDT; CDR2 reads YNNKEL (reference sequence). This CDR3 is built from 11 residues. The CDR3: CASSQEAEQYF. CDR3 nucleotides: TGTGCCAGCAGCCAAGAAGCCGAGCAGTACTTC.

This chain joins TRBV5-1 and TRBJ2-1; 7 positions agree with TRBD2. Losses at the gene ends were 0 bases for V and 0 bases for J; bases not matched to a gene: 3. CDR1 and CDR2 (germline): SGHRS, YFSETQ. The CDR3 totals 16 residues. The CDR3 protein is CASSLGGLTSYNEQFF. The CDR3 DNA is TGCGCCAGCAGCTTGGGGGGACTAACCTCCTACAATGAGCAGTTCTTC.

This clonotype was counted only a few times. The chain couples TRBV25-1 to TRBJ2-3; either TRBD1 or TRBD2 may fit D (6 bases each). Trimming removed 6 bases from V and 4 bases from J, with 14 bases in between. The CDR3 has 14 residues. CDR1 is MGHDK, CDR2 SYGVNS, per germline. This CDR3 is CASRGGKGADTQYF. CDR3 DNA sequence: TGTGCCAGCAGGGGAGGAAAGGGGGCAGATACGCAGTATTTT.

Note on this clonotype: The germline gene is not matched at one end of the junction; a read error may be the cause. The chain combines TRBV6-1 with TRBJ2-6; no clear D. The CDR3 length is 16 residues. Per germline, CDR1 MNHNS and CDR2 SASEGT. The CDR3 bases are TGTGCCAACAGTCCCGGACGGGCATCTGGGGCCAACGTCCTGACTTTC. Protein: CANSPGRASGANVLTF.

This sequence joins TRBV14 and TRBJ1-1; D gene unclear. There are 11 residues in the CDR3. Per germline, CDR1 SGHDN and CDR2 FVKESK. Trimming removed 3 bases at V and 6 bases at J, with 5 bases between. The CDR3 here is CASSHGPEAFF. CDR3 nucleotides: TGTGCCAGCAGCCATGGACCTGAAGCTTTCTTT.

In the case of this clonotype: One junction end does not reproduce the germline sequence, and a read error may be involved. CDR3 DNA sequence: TGCGCCAGCAGCCCCCAGACGGGACCTAGCACAGATGCGCAGTATTTT. It codes for CASSPQTGPSTDAQYF. The chain has TRBV5-1 and TRBJ2-3, with D perhaps TRBD1 or TRBD2 (5 bases each). The CDR3 length is 16 residues. The germline gives CDR1 SGHRS, CDR2 YFSETQ.

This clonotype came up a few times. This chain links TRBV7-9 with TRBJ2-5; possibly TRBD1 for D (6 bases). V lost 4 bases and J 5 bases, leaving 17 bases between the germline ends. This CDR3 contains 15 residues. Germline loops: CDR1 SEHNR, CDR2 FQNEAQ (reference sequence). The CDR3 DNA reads TGTGCCAGCAGCTGGAACGCGCGCCAGGGGGAGACCCAGTACTTC. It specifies CASSWNARQGETQYF.